The 22 T cell receptor beta chains below were found in one sample sequenced in a study of cytomegalovirus exposure and HLA in healthy donors. The PCR was carried out with 60 Vbeta primers and 13 Jbeta primers. Assay used: immunoSEQ multiplex PCR; TCRdb lists only in-frame clones, some missing. The table lists more than 55,000 clones. Sequenced material: PBMCs. The receptors were gathered from a woman aged 35 to 49 in good health and CMV-seropositive.

The chain employs TRBV7-9 and TRBJ2-3; the match to TRBD2 covers 13 bases. The V and J ends lost 8 bases and 1 base, in that order; junction bases with no gene match: 12. The germline gives CDR1 SEHNR, CDR2 FQNEAQ (reference sequence). The CDR3 covers 18 residues. The CDR3 sequence: CASPPGPGLAGGTDTQYF. CDR3 nucleotides: TGTGCCAGCCCCCCAGGGCCCGGACTAGCGGGGGGCACAGATACGCAGTATTTT. Full variable domain (outside the CDR3, taken from reference TRBV7-9 and TRBJ2-3): DTGVSQNPRHKITKRGQNVTFRCDPISEHNRLYWYRQTLGQGPEFLTYFQNEAQLEKSRLLSDRFSAERPKGSFSTLEIQRTEQGDSAMYLCASPPGPGLAGGTDTQYFGPGTRLTVL.

The rearrangement joins TRBV11-1 to TRBJ2-5; possible D gene TRBD1, 5 bases. CDR3 length: 15 amino acids. The V end lost 5 bases, the J end lost 2 bases, and 15 bases lay between the germline ends. From germline, CDR1 is SGHAT and CDR2 FQDESV (reference sequence). The CDR3 bases are TGTGCCAGCAGCGTGAGGTGGCAGGGACAAGAGACCCAGTACTTC. Translation gives CASSVRWQGQETQYF.

This chain connects TRBV7-9 to TRBJ2-1; D gene unclear. The CDR3 loop spans 16 amino acids. Germline values: CDR1 SEHNR, CDR2 FQNEAQ (reference sequence). The ends were cut back, 5 bases at V and 8 bases at J, with 22 bases in the middle. CDR3 amino acids: CASSVVTRVVSDEQFF. The CDR3 nucleotides are TGTGCCAGCAGCGTAGTTACACGGGTGGTATCCGATGAGCAGTTCTTC.

The CDR3 DNA sequence: TGTGCCAGCAGGGCTAGCGGGGGGGCCTACAATGAGCAGTTCTTC. It codes for CASRASGGAYNEQFF. The V call is TRBV6-5, the J call TRBJ2-1; 12 nucleotides align to TRBD2. CDR3 length: 15 residues. V lost 6 bases and J lost 2; bases outside the gene matches: 2. Germline CDR1 is MNHEY and CDR2 is SVGAGI.

Of note for this clone: The germline gene is not matched at one end of the junction; a read error may be the cause. Other nucleotide sequences in the sample specify the same CDR3. The chain employs TRBV18 and TRBJ1-1; D not certain. There are 14 residues in the CDR3. The germline V gene has CDR1 KGHSH and CDR2 LQKENI. The CDR3 DNA is TGTGCCAGCTCTCCATGGGAGGTGAACACTGAGGCTTTCTTT. Translation: CASSPWEVNTEAFF.

The chain combines TRBV28 with TRBJ1-5; D gene ambiguous. Trimming took 3 bases from V and 3 from J, leaving 9 bases between them. Germline V gene lookup returns CDR1 MDHEN and CDR2 SYDVKM. The CDR3 is made up of 14 amino acids. The CDR3 DNA sequence: TGTGCCAGCAGTTTCGGTGGACTCAATCAGCCCCAGCATTTT. This translates into CASSFGGLNQPQHF.

The V gene is TRBV5-1, the J gene TRBJ2-7; TRBD2 aligns across 10 bases. The CDR3 runs 15 residues. The germline V gene has CDR1 SGHRS and CDR2 YFSETQ. V dropped 0 bases and J dropped 1; count of bases not matched to a gene: 1. The CDR3 nucleotides are TGCGCCAGCAGCTTGGTAGCGGGGGGATCCTACGAGCAGTACTTC. Translating it yields CASSLVAGGSYEQYF.

V is TRBV2 and J is TRBJ1-1; D gene uncertain. The germline CDR1 and CDR2 sequences are SNHLY and FYNNEI. Trimming left V 6 bases short and J 0 bases short, with 14 bases between. CDR3 length equals 15 residues. CDR3 loop: CASRPPTVMNTEAFF. CDR3 coding DNA: TGTGCCAGCAGGCCCCCCACGGTAATGAACACTGAAGCTTTCTTT.

The V and J genes are TRBV29-1 and TRBJ1-1, with 8 bases matching TRBD1. V lost 0 bases, J lost 4 bases, and 4 bases stayed unmatched. Germline CDR1 reads SQVTM; CDR2 reads ANQGSEA. This CDR3 comprises 14 residues. The CDR3 coding sequence is TGCAGCGTTGAAGACACAGGGGGGGGCACTGAAGCTTTCTTT. Protein product: CSVEDTGGGTEAFF.

The chain combines TRBV5-1 with TRBJ2-1, with D possibly being TRBD2 (7 bases). Per germline, CDR1 SGHRS and CDR2 YFSETQ. This CDR3 spans 13 amino acids. V dropped 6 bases and J dropped 8 bases, with 15 bases sitting between them. The CDR3 DNA follows: TGCGCCAGCAACAATATCGGGGGGCATGAGCAGTTCTTC. It is translated as CASNNIGGHEQFF.

This chain links TRBV27 with TRBJ2-7, with D possibly being TRBD2 (6 bases). Trimming shortened V by 0 bases and J by 7 bases, and 13 bases separated the two germline ends. Looked up from germline, CDR1 is MNHEY and CDR2 is SMNVEV (reference sequence). CDR3 length: 14 residues. The CDR3 loop reads CASSLSSTAGEQYF. CDR3 nucleotides: TGTGCCAGCAGTTTATCCTCCACGGCGGGGGAGCAGTACTTC.

The V and J genes are TRBV10-3 and TRBJ2-1, with 10 bases that match TRBD2. The CDR3 totals 15 residues. Germline V gene data show CDR1 as ENHRY and CDR2 as SYGVKD. V lost 4 bases and J lost 3; bases outside the gene matches: 3. CDR3 sequence (DNA): TGTGCCATCAGTGCCACTAGCGGGGACTACAATGAGCAGTTCTTC. Its translation: CAISATSGDYNEQFF.

The chain has TRBV19 and TRBJ2-7; a weak D match, TRBD1 (6 bases). The CDR3 contains 15 residues. Germline V gene lookup returns CDR1 LNHDA and CDR2 SQIVND (reference sequence). Trimming removed 5 bases at V and 1 base at J, with 15 bases between. The CDR3 DNA sequence: TGTGCCAGTAGTCTGGACAGAAGAGGGTCCTACGAGCAGTACTTC. This sequence encodes CASSLDRRGSYEQYF. Full variable domain (outside the CDR3, taken from reference TRBV19 and TRBJ2-7): DGGITQSPKYLFRKEGQNVTLSCEQNLNHDAMYWYRQDPGQGLRLIYYSQIVNDFQKGDIAEGYSVSREKKESFPLTVTSAQKNPTAFYLCASSLDRRGSYEQYFGPGTRLTVT.

V and J are TRBV18 and TRBJ1-1, with TRBD1 matching 8 bases. Per germline, CDR1 KGHSH and CDR2 LQKENI. The CDR3 spans 13 residues. The V and J ends lost 3 bases and 6 bases, in that order; junction bases with no gene match: 3. In nucleotides, the CDR3 is TGTGCCAGCTCACCGGGGACAGGTCCTGAAGCTTTCTTT. Its protein product is CASSPGTGPEAFF. The complete variable domain, with remaining parts taken from reference TRBV18 and TRBJ1-1, reads NAGVMQNPRHLVRRRGQEARLRCSPMKGHSHVYWYRQLPEEGLKFMVYLQKENIIDESGMPKERFSAEFPKEGPSILRIQQVVRGDSAAYFCASSPGTGPEAFFGQGTRLTVV.

The V gene is TRBV27, the J gene TRBJ1-5, with D unclear. The V end was cut by 3 bases, the J end by 0 bases, with 6 bases between. In germline, CDR1 is MNHEY, CDR2 SMNVEV (reference sequence). This CDR3 is 14 amino acids long. The chain's CDR3 is CASSFIYSNQPQHF. DNA of the CDR3: TGTGCCAGCAGTTTTATCTATAGCAATCAGCCCCAGCATTTT.

The chain links TRBV7-8 to TRBJ2-1; TRBD2 aligns across 9 bases. CDR1 SGHVS and CDR2 FQNEAQ come from the germline V gene. There are 16 residues in the CDR3. V lost 5 bases to trimming and J lost 5 bases; unmatched junction nucleotides: 10. The CDR3 spells CASSPKTSGVHNEQFF. The CDR3 coding sequence is TGTGCCAGCAGCCCTAAGACTAGCGGTGTCCACAATGAGCAGTTCTTC.

A note on this clone: Other DNA sequences of this sample code for an identical CDR3. This sequence joins TRBV28 and TRBJ2-7, with 7 bases fitting TRBD2. Unmatched junction bases numbered 18, after V lost 9 bases and J lost 4 bases. There are 16 residues in the CDR3. Germline V gene lookup returns CDR1 MDHEN and CDR2 SYDVKM. The CDR3 nucleotides read TGTGCCAGTCAGTTTAGCGGGCAAGGTGGAAGGTACGAGCAGTACTTC. Protein sequence: CASQFSGQGGRYEQYF.

The CDR3 region is CASSPTGGEQYF. As DNA, the CDR3 is TGTGCCAGCAGCCCCACAGGGGGCGAGCAGTACTTC. The rearrangement uses TRBV28 and TRBJ2-5; the match to TRBD1 covers 8 bases. The DNA matches TRBJ2-7 better at its end, which makes the J call doubtful. Looked up from germline, CDR1 is MDHEN and CDR2 is SYDVKM. CDR3 length: 12 amino acids.

V usage is TRBV4-1 and J usage is TRBJ1-2; 9 nucleotides agree with TRBD1. This CDR3 region has 15 residues. CDR1 is MGHRA and CDR2 is YSYEKL in the germline V gene. J was trimmed by 0 bases and V by 4 bases; bases with no gene match: 3. The CDR3 nucleotides read TGCGCCAGCAGCCGCGGACAGGGGACTAACTATGGCTACACCTTC. Translated, it gives CASSRGQGTNYGYTF.

V usage is TRBV5-6 and J usage is TRBJ2-7; 10 bases align to TRBD1. The CDR3 sequence is 14 residues long. In germline, CDR1 is SGHDT, CDR2 YYEEEE. V trimming: 2 bases; J trimming: 4 bases; junction bases outside the gene matches: 3. The CDR3 sequence is CASSFGTGVYEQYF. The CDR3 DNA reads as TGTGCCAGCAGCTTCGGGACAGGGGTATACGAGCAGTACTTC.

V is TRBV7-9 and J is TRBJ1-2; D is possibly TRBD1 (5 bases). The V end was cut by 1 base, the J end by 8 bases, with 17 bases between. Germline CDR1 is SEHNR and CDR2 is FQNEAQ (reference sequence). The CDR3 length is 15 residues. The CDR3, as DNA: TGTGCCAGCAGCTTAGTGGGAGGGGAGGAAGAAGGCTACACCTTC. Translating it yields CASSLVGGEEEGYTF.

The rearrangement uses TRBV5-1 and TRBJ2-7; a weak D match, TRBD1 (5 bases). With 4 bases removed from V and 1 base from J, the gap between germline ends came to 12 bases. Germline-derived CDR1 and CDR2 are SGHRS and YFSETQ. The CDR3 consists of 14 residues. CDR3: CASSKDSTSYEQYF. The CDR3 nucleotides read TGCGCCAGCAGCAAAGACAGCACTTCCTACGAGCAGTACTTC.